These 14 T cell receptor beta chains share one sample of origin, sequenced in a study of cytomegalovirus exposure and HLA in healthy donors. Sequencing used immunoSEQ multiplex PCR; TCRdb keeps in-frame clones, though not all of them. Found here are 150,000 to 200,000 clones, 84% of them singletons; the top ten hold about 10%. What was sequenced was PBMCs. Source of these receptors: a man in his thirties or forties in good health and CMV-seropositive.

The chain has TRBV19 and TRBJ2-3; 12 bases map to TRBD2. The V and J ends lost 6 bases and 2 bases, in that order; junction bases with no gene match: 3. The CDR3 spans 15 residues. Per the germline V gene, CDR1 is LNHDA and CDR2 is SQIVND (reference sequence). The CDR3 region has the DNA TGTGCCAGTAGACCTAGCGGGAGGGTCACAGATACGCAGTATTTT. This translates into CASRPSGRVTDTQYF.

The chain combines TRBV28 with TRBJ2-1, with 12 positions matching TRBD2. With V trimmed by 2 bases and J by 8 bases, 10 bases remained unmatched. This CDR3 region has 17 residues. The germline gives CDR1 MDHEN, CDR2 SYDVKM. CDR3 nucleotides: TGTGCCAGCAGTTTACTGACTAGCGGGAGATTAGGCGATGAGCAGTTCTTC. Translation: CASSLLTSGRLGDEQFF.

As DNA, the CDR3 is TGTGCCAGCAGCTTACCGCAAGAGAATGAGCAGTTCTTC. This encodes CASSLPQENEQFF. The chain recombines TRBV7-3 with TRBJ2-1; no firm D call. CDR3 length: 13 residues. The germline V gene has CDR1 SGHTA and CDR2 FQGTGA. The V end lost 2 bases, the J end lost 7 bases, and 9 bases lay between the germline ends.

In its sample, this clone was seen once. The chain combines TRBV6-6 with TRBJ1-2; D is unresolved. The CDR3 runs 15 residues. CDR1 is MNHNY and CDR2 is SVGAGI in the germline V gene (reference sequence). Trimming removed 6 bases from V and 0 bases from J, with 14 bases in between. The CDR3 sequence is CASSGSPTPNYGYTF. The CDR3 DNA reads TGTGCCAGCAGCGGGAGCCCGACACCTAACTATGGCTACACCTTC.

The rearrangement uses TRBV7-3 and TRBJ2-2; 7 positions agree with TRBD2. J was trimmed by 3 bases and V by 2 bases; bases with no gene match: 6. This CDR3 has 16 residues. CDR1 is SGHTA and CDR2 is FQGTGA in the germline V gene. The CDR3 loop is CASSLGVGGDTGELFF. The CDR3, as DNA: TGTGCCAGCAGCTTAGGAGTGGGAGGGGACACCGGGGAGCTGTTTTTT.

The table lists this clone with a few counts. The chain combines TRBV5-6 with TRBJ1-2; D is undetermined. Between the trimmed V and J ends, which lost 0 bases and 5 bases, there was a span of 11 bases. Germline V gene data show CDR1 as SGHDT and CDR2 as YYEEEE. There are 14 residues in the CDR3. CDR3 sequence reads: CASSLVSTRYGYTF. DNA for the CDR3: TGTGCCAGCAGCTTGGTTTCGACACGGTATGGCTACACCTTC.

The CDR3 is CASSERLASWEQFF. The DNA for the CDR3 is TGTGCCAGCAGTGAAAGGCTAGCGTCGTGGGAGCAGTTCTTC. The V call is TRBV6-1, the J call TRBJ2-1, with D perhaps TRBD2 (6 bases). Germline CDR1 MNHNS, CDR2 SASEGT. Trimming left V 2 bases short and J 10 bases short, with 15 bases between. The CDR3 sequence is 14 residues long.

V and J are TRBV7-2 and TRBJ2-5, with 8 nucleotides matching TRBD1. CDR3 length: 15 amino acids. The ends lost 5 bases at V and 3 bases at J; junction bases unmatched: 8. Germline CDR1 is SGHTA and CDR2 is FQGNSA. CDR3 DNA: TGTGCCAGCAGCCGTCGACAGGGGACGAAAGAGACCCAGTACTTC. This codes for CASSRRQGTKETQYF.

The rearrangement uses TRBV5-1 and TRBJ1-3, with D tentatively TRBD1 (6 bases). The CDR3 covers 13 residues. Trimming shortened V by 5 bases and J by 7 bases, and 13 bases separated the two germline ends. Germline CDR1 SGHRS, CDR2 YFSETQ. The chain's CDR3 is CASRSLQGNTIYF. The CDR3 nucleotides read TGCGCCAGCAGGTCGCTACAGGGCAACACCATATATTTT.

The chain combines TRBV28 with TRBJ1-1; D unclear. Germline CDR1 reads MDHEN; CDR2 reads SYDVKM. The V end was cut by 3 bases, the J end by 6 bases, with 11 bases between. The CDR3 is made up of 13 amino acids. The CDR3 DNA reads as TGTGCCAGCAGTTTCCCAGCGAGTCCTGAAGCTTTCTTT. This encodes CASSFPASPEAFF.

The CDR3: CASSERGTSGPFPDTQYF. CDR3 nucleotide sequence: TGCGCCAGCAGTGAGAGGGGGACTAGCGGGCCTTTCCCAGATACGCAGTATTTT. The J gene is TRBJ2-3, the V gene TRBV10-2; 12 bases map to TRBD2. The CDR3 runs 18 residues. Per germline, CDR1 WSHSY and CDR2 SAAADI. V dropped 2 bases and J dropped 4; count of bases not matched to a gene: 10.

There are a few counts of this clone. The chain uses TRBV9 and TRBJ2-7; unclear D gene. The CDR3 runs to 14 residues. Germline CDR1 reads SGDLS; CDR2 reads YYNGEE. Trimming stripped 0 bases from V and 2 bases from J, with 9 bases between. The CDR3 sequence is CASSVGPGAYEQYF. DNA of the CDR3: TGTGCCAGCAGCGTAGGGCCAGGCGCCTACGAGCAGTACTTC.

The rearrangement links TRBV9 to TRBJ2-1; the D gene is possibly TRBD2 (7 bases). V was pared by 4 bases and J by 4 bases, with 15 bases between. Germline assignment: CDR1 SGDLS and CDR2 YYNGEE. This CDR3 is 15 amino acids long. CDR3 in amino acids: CASSYGGASYNEQFF. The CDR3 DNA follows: TGTGCCAGCAGCTATGGGGGGGCCTCGTACAATGAGCAGTTCTTC.

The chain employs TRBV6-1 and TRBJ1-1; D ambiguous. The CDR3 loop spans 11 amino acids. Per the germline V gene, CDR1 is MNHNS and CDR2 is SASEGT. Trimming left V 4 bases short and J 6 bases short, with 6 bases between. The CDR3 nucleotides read TGTGCCAGCAGTGGAGATCCTGAAGCTTTCTTT. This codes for CASSGDPEAFF.